This TCR beta chain emerged from a study of CD8 T cells in ankylosing spondylitis. Using quantitative 5'-RACE with molecular barcodes, the authors made TCR beta libraries. TCRdb processed the 5' RACE reads anew with MiXCR; each CDR3 protein has one entry. Of 200,000 to 250,000 distinct CDR3 sequences listed, roughly a tenth are singletons. CDR1 SGHKS and CDR2 YYEKEE come from the germline V gene (reference sequence). This CDR3 spans 14 amino acids. V was shortened by 0 bases and J by 3 bases, with 7 bases between the two germline ends. This clonotype was counted at least ten times. Its antigen is still unknown. Study findings and constraints: Within peripheral blood, clones linked to disease were CD8+ and relatively rare. Characteristic of ankylosing spondylitis blood, it appeared, was a TCR beta motif comprising fewer than 10 highly homologous variants.

The TCR was taken from a male donor with ankylosing spondylitis or in good health (not recorded which). The sequenced material came from blood, either unsorted or a sorted T cell fraction (not recorded which). The genes are TRBV5-5 and TRBJ1-5; no clear D gene. For the CDR3, the DNA is TGTGCCAGCAGCTTGGGGGCCTTCAATCAGCCCCAGCATTTT. It codes for CASSLGAFNQPQHF.